This T cell receptor (beta chain) was found in a study of T cell responses to AZD1222 COVID-19 vaccine. Findings of the study overall: It was only a handful of AZD1222 recipients who were seropositive at baseline. Females outnumbered males among donors, who were mostly white British; clonal diversity was possibly underestimated. Spike regions recognized by vaccine-associated CD4 TCRs spanned the protein, led by 160-218 and 743-854.

Profiling relied on immunoSEQ multiplex PCR, and the TCRdb table lists in-frame clones only, not all of them. The table includes about 120,000 clones, 80% to 90% detected once. Concerning this clone itself: Its antigen is not known.

V dropped 11 bases and J dropped 7 bases, with 20 bases sitting between them. The CDR3 length is 13 residues. Germline V gene lookup returns CDR1 LNHDA and CDR2 SQIVND (reference sequence). The sample in question was peripheral blood, obtained on day 0 of AZD1222 vaccination. The clonotype comes from an adult in good health. The genes are TRBV19 and TRBJ1-1, with a tentative D call TRBD1 (5 bases). Here the CDR3 DNA reads TGTGCCTGCTCAACCACCGGGGGGATTGAAGCTTTCTTT. This gives the protein CACSTTGGIEAFF.